One T cell receptor (beta chain) is described in this entry. Its antigen is currently not known. There are no base qualities to consult, and no much larger clone falls within one base. Receptor amplification or capture employed the immunoSEQ multiplex PCR assay. The multiplex PCR relied on a mix of 60 forward primers for TCR Vbeta segments and 13 reverse primers for TCR Jbeta segments. A multiplex PCR assay on genomic DNA amplified the CDR3 region of rearranged TCR beta genes. On the Illumina HiSeq System, the amplified TCR beta libraries were sequenced as 87-base-pair reads. Per the original workflow: A later analysis tallied 80 million to 95 million unique TCR beta chains across the 640 or so repertoires, and roughly 11 million of those chains were shared by two or more donors. To remove PCR and sequencing errors, raw reads were error-corrected and collapsed into unique sequences using a nearest-neighbor algorithm that merged closely related sequences. V, D and J gene segments were assigned by aligning CDR3 sequences to IMGT reference sequences. Each retained sequence needed at least a six-nucleotide match to both a V gene segment and a J gene segment. Rearrangements were classified as productive when the CDR3 lacked stop codons and remained in frame with V and J, and all other rearrangements were classified as non-productive. CDR3 was defined according to IMGT convention as the region running from the second conserved V-encoded cysteine to the conserved J-encoded phenylalanine. Sequences without an unambiguous match to a single V gene segment were excluded from the earlier analysis of 500 to 700 of the donors. In an earlier analysis of several hundred of the donors, a V segment was called functional when productive rearrangements were above 56.7%, and segregating when the standard deviation between donors exceeded 5%. A statistical classification framework was developed to diagnose cytomegalovirus status using the catalog of TCR beta chain sequences. A later analysis assigned V and J genes by comparing TCR nucleotide sequences with IMGT/GENE-DB human TR gene sequences. In a later analysis, CDR3 sequences and most-parsimonious VDJ recombination scenarios were assigned using the TCRdist pipeline. A later analysis defined each TCR beta chain by its CDR3 amino acid sequence plus V-gene family, and excluded reads lacking a unique V-gene family. A later analysis removed over 500 highly shared, low-generation-probability nucleotide sequences to deal with suspected cross-contamination and a sequencing artifact. A later analysis calculated a clonal expansion index for each public chain from normalized within-repertoire ranks of inferred template counts. Generation probabilities in a later analysis came from a VDJ recombination model fitted to out-of-frame rearrangements, and those results were checked against IGoR. Hypergeometric tests were used in a later analysis to score TCR-TCR, TCR-HLA and TCR-CMV co-occurrence, with a repertoire-size bias correction applied to the TCR pairs. In a later analysis, false discovery rates were estimated by permuting HLA or CMV assignments 20 times. In a later analysis, co-occurring TCRs were grouped using DBSCAN, and TCRdist sequence similarity was added for clustering within HLA-allele-positive subsets. For co-occurrence clustering, repertoires with fewer than 30,000 or more than 120,000 public chains were excluded, along with four or five repertoires with anomalous nucleotide sharing. TCRdb obtained this table from immuneACCESS and retained in-frame rearrangements with V and J assigned. These tables miss some clones; where compared with another copy, unresolved V genes account for less than half of the shortfall, and the remainder is unexplained. V and J calls and clone size come straight from that table; D and trimming were deduced from the DNA. This sample lists 140,000 to 150,000 clones; roughly three quarters were detected once. In total, the top ten clones hold 1.5% to 2% of the sample.

The entry originates in a study of cytomegalovirus exposure and HLA in healthy donors (dated by TCRdb to 2015 to 2018). In terms of the full investigation: An earlier analysis of approximately 590 of the donors reported 250 to 300 Gb of sequence data and 120 million or so unique TCR beta sequences from 150 million to 200 million T cells. A later genetic analysis took genome-wide SNP genotypes for about 55% of the 666 donors and used that subset as a discovery cohort. Both class I and class II loci were covered by HLA typing, at four-digit resolution. Among 300 to 450 genotyped donors of the cohort, an average of approximately 250,000 unique TCR beta nucleotide sequences were sequenced per donor, about a sixth of them non-productive. Typing coverage varied by locus: about 620-630 donors for A, B, C, DRB1 and DQB1; roughly 510 for DQA1; over 600 for DPA1; 400 to 480 for DPB1. A later analysis re-examined previously published TCR beta repertoires from more than 600 donors and added high-resolution HLA genotyping to investigate patterns of TCR occurrence. Because of strong linkage in the cohort, roughly five DR-DQ haplotypes were treated as single units for association and clustering. To predict cytomegalovirus infection status, the study combined high-throughput TCR immunosequencing, statistical association of individual TCRs with disease status, and machine learning. Donor age, sex, ethnicity and CMV serostatus were compiled together with the repertoire data. Every discovery cohort repertoire had been produced on one sequencing platform. A separate validation cohort of 100 to 150 different subjects was used in addition to the approximately 700-subject first cohort. To decide whether each TCR beta V gene segment behaved as functional or pseudogenic, an earlier analysis of some 600 of the donors relied on high-throughput TCR beta sequencing. Using immunosequencing, the study profiled T cell repertoires from some 670 subjects and related those repertoires to cytomegalovirus serostatus. Roughly 300 gigabases of sequencing data and approximately 91 million unique TCR sequences made up an early release that covered under 750 HLA-typed donors. Rather than using new phenotypic data, the later analysis identified candidate immune exposures from TCR beta sequences and from how often those sequences occurred across donors. Among the roughly 370 genotyped donors, about 85% belonged to the genetic ancestry cluster associated with self-reported Caucasian donors. The study was designed to test whether signatures of past pathogen exposure could be identified by cataloging public T cell receptors.

The CDR3, from cysteine to phenylalanine, totals 14 residues. Just the 42-base CDR3 DNA is kept, in frame starting at base 1. General conclusions and limits of the study: A later analysis associated 16,951 TCR beta sequences with specific HLA alleles at a false discovery rate of 0.05. Linkage disequilibrium might explain the correlated functional status among segregating V segments, but an unknown experimental factor could not be excluded. Broadly in line with IMGT annotations, most TCR beta V segments showed up in productive rearrangements about 87% or about 30% of the time in an earlier analysis of a few hundred of the donors. A later genetic analysis reported fewer N-insertions in productive TCRs among donors in an Asian-associated ancestry cluster than the roughly 700-donor mean. Roughly uniform sequencing depth across donors was assumed in presence/absence analyses, although this assumption may not hold. A later genetic analysis associated a missense DCLRE1C variant with V-gene and J-gene trimming of TCR beta chains, and an independent cohort replicated the association. When HLA alleles, especially DR and DQ, strongly co-occurred, attributing TCR associations to individual alleles was difficult. While some public TCRs were present in many individuals, most TCR sequences turned up only very rarely across donors. The sequencing pipeline was judged likely to have produced a cluster of highly shared sequence variants as a technical artifact. In both the original and validation cohorts, the classifier was reported to diagnose cytomegalovirus status with high specificity and sensitivity. Over 15 rarely observed V segments, including chromosome 9 orphons, were excluded from the earlier analysis of a few hundred of the donors because counts were too low. HLA typing was unavailable for some donors at each locus, so association tests used only the typed subset. CMV serostatus was the only immune exposure information available for the cohort. In a later analysis, most CMV-associated TCR beta chains were found to appear HLA-restricted, with HLA associations seemingly driven largely by CMV exposure. In this cohort, only TCR beta chains were sequenced, and detectable features were limited by the absence of alpha or paired-chain data. The study gave a list of about 160 TCR beta chains associated with cytomegalovirus. Several of the top co-occurrence clusters appeared to be linked to parvovirus B19, influenza, CMV and Epstein-Barr virus, according to a later analysis. In vitro tests confirmed that a few of the cytomegalovirus-associated TCR beta chains recognize cytomegalovirus antigens. According to the authors, the approach could potentially be generalized to other disease states and immunological phenotypes. According to a later analysis, TCR association rates differed among HLA loci, with DRB1 alleles showing the most associated TCRs and HLA-C alleles showing the fewest. A further reported finding was that TCR beta sequences accurately predicted the HLA-A and HLA-B alleles for most subjects in the first cohort. Some IMGT-functional V segments, including TRBV6-2 and TRBV6-3, could not be told apart with the 87-base-pair reads, so those segments were excluded. In a later analysis, HLA-associated TCR beta chains showed more clonal expansion and lower generation probabilities than non-associated chains that were equally common.

The cohort consisted of hundreds of healthy bone marrow donors. All cohort members were sampled while nominally healthy, although unrecorded immune exposures were likely present. The donor was CMV seronegative and was included in the group of 352 seronegative cohort members. Each donor provided a peripheral blood sample, and peripheral blood mononuclear cells were used for TCR beta sequencing. Genomic DNA was extracted from the blood cell samples with the Qiagen DNeasy Blood Extraction Kit. This clonotype was obtained from a woman aged 40 to 55 in good health and CMV-seronegative. Sequencing used PBMCs. The chain joins TRBV21-1 to TRBJ2-7; the table's TRBD1 call for D was not verified on the DNA. TRBV21-1 corresponds to a pseudogene. The bases are TGTGCCAGCAGCACGTGGGACAGGGCGTACGAGCAGTACTTC. It translates as CASSTWDRAYEQYF.